Below are 16 T cell receptor beta chains sequenced from a single sample in a study of blood T cell repertoires in COVID-19. Here immunoSEQ multiplex PCR was the method, and the copy in TCRdb shows in-frame clones only, minus some. The sample has approximately 90,000 clones, 89% seen once. Sequenced material: peripheral blood. All receptors come from a woman in her 70s with acute or convalescent COVID-19.

This clone was seen once. The chain uses TRBV6-5 and TRBJ1-2; 7 nucleotides line up with TRBD1. CDR1 and CDR2 (germline): MNHEY, SVGAGI. This CDR3 has 15 amino acids. With V trimmed by 2 bases and J by 7 bases, 10 bases remained unmatched. Here the CDR3 DNA reads TGTGCCAGCAGTTACACACAGGGGAGAACGAGTGGCTACACCTTC. This codes for CASSYTQGRTSGYTF.

The chain joins TRBV28 to TRBJ1-5; 7 bases are a match to TRBD1. The V gene's germline CDR1 is MDHEN and CDR2 SYDVKM. Trimming cost V 7 bases and J 3 bases; bases outside gene matches: 12. The CDR3 consists of 16 residues. The CDR3 DNA reads as TGTGCCAGCACCCTCCAGGGGGTCGGGGCCAATCAGCCCCAGCATTTT. Protein product: CASTLQGVGANQPQHF. The complete variable domain, with remaining parts taken from reference TRBV28 and TRBJ1-5, reads DVKVTQSSRYLVKRTGEKVFLECVQDMDHENMFWYRQDPGLGLRLIYFSYDVKMKEKGDIPEGYSVSREKKERFSLILESASTNQTSMYLCASTLQGVGANQPQHFGDGTRLSIL.

The rearrangement links TRBV10-3 to TRBJ2-3; D gene unclear. The germline CDR1 and CDR2 sequences are ENHRY and SYGVKD. The CDR3 covers 15 residues. V was shortened by 0 bases and J by 1 base, with 8 bases between the two germline ends. The DNA of the CDR3 is TGTGCCATCAGTGAGTCGAACCGGGGCACAGATACGCAGTATTTT. This encodes CAISESNRGTDTQYF.

V gene TRBV5-4 combines with J gene TRBJ2-5, with 12 bases aligning to TRBD2. The CDR3 sequence is 15 residues long. J was trimmed by 4 bases and V by 2 bases; bases with no gene match: 3. In germline, CDR1 is SGHNT, CDR2 YYREEE (reference sequence). The CDR3 nucleotides read TGTGCCAGCAGCTTAGAACTAGCGGGAGGAGAGACCCAGTACTTC. Encoded protein: CASSLELAGGETQYF. Full variable domain (missing parts from reference TRBV5-4 and TRBJ2-5): ETGVTQSPTHLIKTRGQQVTLRCSSQSGHNTVSWYQQALGQGPQFIFQYYREEENGRGNFPPRFSGLQFPNYSSELNVNALELDDSALYLCASSLELAGGETQYFGPGTRLLVL.

The genes are TRBV7-9 and TRBJ2-7, with 10 bases matching TRBD2. After removal of 5 bases from V and 4 bases from J, the junction contained 5 bases not matched to a gene. Germline loops: CDR1 SEHNR, CDR2 FQNEAQ (reference sequence). The CDR3 sequence is 14 residues long. The CDR3 spells CASSVTSGTYEQYF. The CDR3 DNA is TGTGCCAGCAGCGTTACTAGCGGGACTTACGAGCAGTACTTC.

This clone has only one observation. J is TRBJ1-3 and V is TRBV6-5; D uncertain. The CDR3 has 15 amino acids. Trimming pared 6 bases from V and 2 bases from J, leaving 14 bases between. Germline values: CDR1 MNHEY, CDR2 SVGAGI. Here the CDR3 DNA reads TGTGCCAGCAGACTAAGTTGGTCGGCTGGAAACACCATATATTTT. Translated: CASRLSWSAGNTIYF.

The V gene is TRBV19, the J gene TRBJ1-2, with D maybe TRBD1 (6 bases). The CDR3 has 19 residues. Germline lookup yields CDR1 LNHDA and CDR2 SQIVND (reference sequence). Trimming removed 1 base from V and 4 bases from J, with 25 bases in between. CDR3 protein: CASSIGLSPRDIRGYGYTF. DNA for the CDR3: TGTGCCAGTAGTATAGGCCTCTCCCCCCGGGACATTCGAGGCTATGGCTACACCTTC.

The chain combines TRBV5-4 with TRBJ1-2, with 10 bases fitting TRBD1. V lost 3 bases to trimming and J lost 8 bases; unmatched junction nucleotides: 7. Germline CDR1 and CDR2: SGHNT and YYREEE (reference sequence). The CDR3 has 14 residues. The CDR3 sequence is CASSSDRGQAGYTF. CDR3 DNA sequence: TGTGCCAGCAGCTCCGACAGGGGGCAAGCCGGCTACACCTTC.

V gene TRBV28 combines with J gene TRBJ1-4; TRBD1 matches at 8 bases. V gave up 3 bases and J gave up 8 bases; unmatched junction bases: 11. Germline V gives CDR1 MDHEN, CDR2 SYDVKM. The CDR3 extends over 16 amino acids. The CDR3 here is CASSFSRSGGREKLFF. The DNA of the CDR3 is TGTGCCAGCAGTTTCAGTCGGTCAGGGGGCAGGGAAAAACTGTTTTTT.

The chain joins TRBV12-3 or TRBV12-4 to TRBJ2-3; D not resolved. CDR3 length: 13 amino acids. V lost 1 base, J lost 3 bases, and 5 bases lay in between. CDR3 DNA: TGTGCCAGCAGTTTAGGGCATACAGATACGCAGTATTTT. This sequence encodes CASSLGHTDTQYF.

This clone has just one count. DNA for the CDR3: TGTGCCAGTAGCGGCGGGAGGGAGACAGATACGCAGTATTTT. It specifies CASSGGRETDTQYF. The genes are TRBV19 and TRBJ2-3; 9 nucleotides agree with TRBD2. Looked up from germline, CDR1 is LNHDA and CDR2 is SQIVND (reference sequence). The CDR3 runs 14 residues. V was pared by 6 bases and J by 3 bases, with 4 bases of the junction left unmatched. The entire variable domain, with the rest obtained from reference TRBV19 and TRBJ2-3, is as follows: DGGITQSPKYLFRKEGQNVTLSCEQNLNHDAMYWYRQDPGQGLRLIYYSQIVNDFQKGDIAEGYSVSREKKESFPLTVTSAQKNPTAFYLCASSGGRETDTQYFGPGTRLTVL.

The chain uses TRBV10-3 and TRBJ1-1; D is undetermined. This CDR3 spans 14 amino acids. Germline loops: CDR1 ENHRY, CDR2 SYGVKD. V dropped 6 bases and J dropped 1 base, with 12 bases sitting between them. The CDR3 loop is CAISGDSQNTEAFF. The CDR3 DNA reads TGTGCCATCAGCGGCGATAGCCAGAACACTGAAGCTTTCTTT.

Only a few counts were recorded for this clone. The chain joins TRBV19 to TRBJ1-2; D is perhaps TRBD1 (6 bases). The germline V gene has CDR1 LNHDA and CDR2 SQIVND (reference sequence). Trimming pared 7 bases from V and 5 bases from J, leaving 20 bases between. The CDR3 spans 15 residues. The CDR3 loop reads CASTHRLTGLYGYTF. The CDR3 nucleotides read TGTGCCAGTACGCATCGGCTGACAGGATTATATGGCTACACCTTC.

This sequence joins TRBV19 and TRBJ1-5, with a weak D call TRBD1 (5 bases). Trimming left V 7 bases short and J 0 bases short, with 10 bases between. The V gene's germline CDR1 is LNHDA and CDR2 SQIVND (reference sequence). This CDR3 is built from 14 residues. This CDR3 is CASNTGNSNQPQHF. In nucleotides, the CDR3 is TGTGCCAGTAATACAGGAAATAGCAATCAGCCCCAGCATTTT.

The chain links TRBV28 to TRBJ2-4, with TRBD2 matching over 7 bases. The CDR3 loop spans 15 amino acids. J lost 2 bases, V lost 7 bases, and 8 bases had no gene match. Germline-derived CDR1 and CDR2 are MDHEN and SYDVKM. The CDR3 DNA reads as TGTGCCAGCACCGAAACCGGGGGGACCAAAAACATTCAGTACTTC. Translated: CASTETGGTKNIQYF.

In this sample, this clone turned up a few times. The rearrangement joins TRBV6-4 to TRBJ1-2; 11 bases are shared with TRBD1. V shed 5 bases and J 4 bases; nucleotides not matched to a gene: 9. Germline CDR1 and CDR2: MRHNA and SNTAGT. The CDR3 is made up of 16 amino acids. The DNA of the CDR3 is TGTGCCAGCAGTTCACTAGGGACAGGGGGTACCTATGGCTACACCTTC. Encoded protein: CASSSLGTGGTYGYTF.